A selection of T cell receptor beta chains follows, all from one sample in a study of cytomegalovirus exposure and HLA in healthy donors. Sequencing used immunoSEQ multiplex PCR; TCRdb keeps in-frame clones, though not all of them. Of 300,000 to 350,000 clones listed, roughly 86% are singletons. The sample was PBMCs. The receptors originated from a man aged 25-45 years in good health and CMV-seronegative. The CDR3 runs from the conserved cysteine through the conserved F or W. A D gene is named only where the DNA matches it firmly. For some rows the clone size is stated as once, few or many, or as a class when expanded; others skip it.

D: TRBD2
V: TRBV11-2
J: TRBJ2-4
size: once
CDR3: CASSLAGGKNIQYF
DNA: TGTGCCAGCAGCTTAGCCGGGGGGAAAAACATTCAGTACTTC

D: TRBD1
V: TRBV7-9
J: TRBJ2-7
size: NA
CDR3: CASSSGTGRYEQYF
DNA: TGTGCCAGCAGCTCGGGGACAGGGAGATACGAGCAGTACTTC

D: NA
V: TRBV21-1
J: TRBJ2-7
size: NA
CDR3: CASSKARQGMDEQYF
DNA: TGTGCCAGCAGCAAAGCGAGACAGGGGATGGACGAGCAGTACTTC

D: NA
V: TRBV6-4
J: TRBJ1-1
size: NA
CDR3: CASRRRNENTEAFF
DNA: TGTGCCAGCCGCCGGAGGAACGAGAACACTGAAGCTTTCTTT

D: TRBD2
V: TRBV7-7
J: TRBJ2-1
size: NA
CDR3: CASSRGTSGDNEQFF
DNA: TGTGCCAGCAGCCGGGGGACTAGCGGAGACAATGAGCAGTTCTTC

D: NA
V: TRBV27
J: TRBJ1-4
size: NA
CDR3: CASSLGGGEKLFF
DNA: TGTGCCAGCAGTTTAGGAGGAGGGGAAAAACTGTTTTTT

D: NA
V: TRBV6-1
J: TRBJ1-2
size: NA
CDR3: CASCTRGDGGYTF
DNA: TGTGCCAGCTGTACCCGGGGGGACGGTGGCTACACCTTC

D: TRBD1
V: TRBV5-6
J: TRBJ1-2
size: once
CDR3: CASSLGQGYYGYTF
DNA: TGTGCCAGCAGCTTAGGACAGGGTTACTATGGCTACACCTTC

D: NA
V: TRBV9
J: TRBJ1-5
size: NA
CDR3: CASSGEPGVNQPQHF
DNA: TGTGCCAGCAGCGGAGAGCCAGGGGTCAATCAGCCCCAGCATTTT

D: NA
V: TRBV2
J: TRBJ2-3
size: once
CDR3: CASSLGLGGSTDTQYF
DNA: TGTGCCAGCAGCCTAGGATTAGGCGGGAGCACAGATACGCAGTATTTT

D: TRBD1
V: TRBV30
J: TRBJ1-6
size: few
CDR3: CAWSGKDRDISPLHF
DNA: TGTGCCTGGAGTGGGAAGGACAGGGATATTTCACCCCTCCACTTT

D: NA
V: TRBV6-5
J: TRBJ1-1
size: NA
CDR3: CASSSPGRATFF
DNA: TGTGCCAGCAGTTCCCCAGGGCGAGCAACTTTCTTT

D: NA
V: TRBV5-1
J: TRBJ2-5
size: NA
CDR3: CASRALRGAYQETQYF
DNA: TGCGCCAGCCGTGCACTCCGCGGGGCTTATCAAGAGACCCAGTACTTC

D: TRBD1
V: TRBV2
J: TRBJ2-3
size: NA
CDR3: CASSPGTGTTDTQYF
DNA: TGTGCCAGCAGCCCCGGGACAGGGACAACAGATACGCAGTATTTT

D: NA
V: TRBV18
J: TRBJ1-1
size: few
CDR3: CASSPSGGTEAFF
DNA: TGTGCCAGCTCACCCAGCGGGGGCACTGAAGCTTTCTTT

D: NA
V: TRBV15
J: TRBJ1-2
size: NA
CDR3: CATSRDPGQGYGYTF
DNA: TGTGCCACCAGCAGAGATCCCGGCCAGGGCTATGGCTACACCTTC

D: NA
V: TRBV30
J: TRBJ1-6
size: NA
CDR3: CAWSTGTDNSPLHF
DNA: TGTGCCTGGAGTACAGGAACTGATAATTCACCCCTCCACTTT

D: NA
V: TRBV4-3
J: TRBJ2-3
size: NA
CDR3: CASSQDYSSLDTQYF
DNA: TGCGCCAGCAGCCAAGATTATAGTTCCTTGGATACGCAGTATTTT

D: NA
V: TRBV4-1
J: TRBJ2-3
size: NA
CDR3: CASSRGGDTQYF
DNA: TGCGCCAGCAGTCGAGGGGGAGATACGCAGTATTTT

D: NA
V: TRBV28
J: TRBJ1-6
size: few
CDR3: CASSPLDSLYPLHF
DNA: TGTGCCAGCAGTCCCCTGGACAGCTTATATCCCCTCCACTTT

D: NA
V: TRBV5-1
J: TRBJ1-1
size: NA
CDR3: CASSLGQRNTEAFF
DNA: TGCGCCAGCAGCTTGGGACAGAGGAACACTGAAGCTTTCTTT

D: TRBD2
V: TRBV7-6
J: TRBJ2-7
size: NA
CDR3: CASSYSGGETYEQYF
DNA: TGTGCCAGCAGTTATAGCGGGGGGGAAACCTACGAGCAGTACTTC

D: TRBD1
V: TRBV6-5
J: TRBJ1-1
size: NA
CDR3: CASSRTGKAEAFF
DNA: TGTGCCAGCAGCAGGACAGGGAAGGCTGAAGCTTTCTTT

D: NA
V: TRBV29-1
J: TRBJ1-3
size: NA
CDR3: CSVEKGSGNTIYF
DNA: TGCAGCGTTGAAAAGGGGTCTGGAAACACCATATATTTT

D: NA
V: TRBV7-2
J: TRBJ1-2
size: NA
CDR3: CASSLASSVGNYGYTF
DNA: TGTGCCAGCAGCTTAGCATCTAGCGTTGGCAACTATGGCTACACCTTC

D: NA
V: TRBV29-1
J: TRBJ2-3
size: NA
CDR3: CSVAGASTDTQYF
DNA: TGCAGCGTTGCCGGAGCGAGCACAGATACGCAGTATTTT

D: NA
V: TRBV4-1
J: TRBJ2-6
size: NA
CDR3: CASSQDSSGSGANVLTF
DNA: TGCGCCAGCAGCCAAGATTCGTCAGGCTCTGGGGCCAACGTCCTGACTTTC

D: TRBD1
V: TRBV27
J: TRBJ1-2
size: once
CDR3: CASSYLATGEGYTF
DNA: TGTGCCAGCAGTTACCTCGCCACAGGGGAGGGCTACACCTTC

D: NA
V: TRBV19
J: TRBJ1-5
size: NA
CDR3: CASRRYVGEGGNQPQHF
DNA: TGTGCCAGTAGGCGCTATGTAGGGGAAGGGGGCAATCAGCCCCAGCATTTT

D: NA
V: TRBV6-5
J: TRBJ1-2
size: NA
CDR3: CASSRGGRAGYTF
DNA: TGTGCCAGCAGCCGGGGGGGAAGGGCTGGCTACACCTTC

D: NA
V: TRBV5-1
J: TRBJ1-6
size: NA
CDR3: CASSLAEGGNSPLHF
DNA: TGCGCCAGCAGCTTGGCCGAGGGTGGTAATTCACCCCTCCACTTT

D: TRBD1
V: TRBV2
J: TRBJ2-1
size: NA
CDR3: CARKTGTGSGAYNEQFF
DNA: TGTGCCAGGAAGACCGGGACAGGGTCTGGTGCTTACAATGAGCAGTTCTTC

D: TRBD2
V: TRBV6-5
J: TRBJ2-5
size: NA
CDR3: CASSYSRGGSQETQYF
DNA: TGTGCCAGCAGTTACTCCCGCGGGGGGAGCCAAGAGACCCAGTACTTC

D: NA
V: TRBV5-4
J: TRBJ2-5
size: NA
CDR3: CASSSDPGPWETQYF
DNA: TGTGCCAGCAGCTCAGACCCAGGTCCATGGGAGACCCAGTACTTC

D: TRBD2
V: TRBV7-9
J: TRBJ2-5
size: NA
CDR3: CASSGLAKNRDAQYF
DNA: TGTGCCAGCAGCGGACTAGCGAAAAATCGGGATGCCCAGTACTTC